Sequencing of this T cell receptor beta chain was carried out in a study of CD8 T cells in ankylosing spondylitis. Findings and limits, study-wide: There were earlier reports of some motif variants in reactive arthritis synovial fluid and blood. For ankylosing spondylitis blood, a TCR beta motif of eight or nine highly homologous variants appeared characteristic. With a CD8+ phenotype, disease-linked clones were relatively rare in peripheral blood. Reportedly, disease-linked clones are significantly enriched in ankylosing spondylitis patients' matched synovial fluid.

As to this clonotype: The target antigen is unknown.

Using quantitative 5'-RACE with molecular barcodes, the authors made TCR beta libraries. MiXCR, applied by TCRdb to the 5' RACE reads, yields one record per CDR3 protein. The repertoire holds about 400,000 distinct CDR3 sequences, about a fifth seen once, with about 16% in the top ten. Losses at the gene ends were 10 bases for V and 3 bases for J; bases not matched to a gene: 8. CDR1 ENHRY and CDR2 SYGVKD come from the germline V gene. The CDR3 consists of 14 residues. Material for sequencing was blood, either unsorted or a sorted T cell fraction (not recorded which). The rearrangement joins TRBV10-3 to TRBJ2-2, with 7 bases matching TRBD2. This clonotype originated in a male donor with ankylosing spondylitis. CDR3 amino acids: CATGEGRYTGELFF. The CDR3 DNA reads TGTGCCACCGGGGAGGGCCGTTACACCGGGGAGCTGTTTTTT.